This T cell receptor beta chain was profiled in a study of neurological immune-mediated disorders. TCRdb called the 5' RACE reads again in MiXCR, with one record for every CDR3 protein. The sample has roughly 76,000 distinct CDR3 sequences, roughly 13% seen once; the top ten hold roughly 6.8%. The CDR3 contains 15 residues. Germline CDR1 reads KGHSH; CDR2 reads LQKENI. V dropped 0 bases and J dropped 4 bases, with 13 bases sitting between them. This clonotype was seen a few times. This chain joins TRBV18 and TRBJ2-7; D assignment may be TRBD1 or TRBD2 (5 bases each). The TCR sequence derives from a woman aged 50 to 60 in good health. The sequenced sample was PBMCs. For the CDR3, the DNA is TGTGCCAGCTCACCACCTTCGGGACGGAGATACGAGCAGTACTTC. This sequence encodes CASSPPSGRRYEQYF.